Listed below are T cell receptor beta chains from one sample, sequenced in a study of cytomegalovirus exposure and HLA in healthy donors. Clones were sequenced by immunoSEQ multiplex PCR, and TCRdb holds only the in-frame ones, with some missing. This table holds 200,000 to 250,000 clones, over 65% found once. Sequences were obtained from PBMCs. The receptors were gathered from a woman younger than 30 in good health and CMV-seronegative. Both conserved end residues are trimmed from each CDR3. Fields, in order: V gene, J gene, CDR3 protein.

V: TRBV15
J: TRBJ2-1
CDR3: ATSSALGRDEQF

V: TRBV5-4
J: TRBJ1-3
CDR3: ASSSRGAPTGTIY

V: TRBV27
J: TRBJ1-1
CDR3: ASSPLKAGNTEAF

V: TRBV29-1
J: TRBJ1-2
CDR3: SVEDLTRQAPYGYT

V: TRBV27
J: TRBJ2-7
CDR3: ASSLKAYYEQY

V: TRBV4-1
J: TRBJ2-1
CDR3: ASSQVAASGAPGIEQF

V: TRBV4-1
J: TRBJ2-3
CDR3: ASSDRGNTDTQY

V: TRBV30
J: TRBJ2-2
CDR3: AWSVPSSGYTGELF

V: TRBV6-5
J: TRBJ1-5
CDR3: ASTAGVGNQPQH

V: TRBV18
J: TRBJ1-2
CDR3: ASSPGKDGYT

V: TRBV11-2
J: TRBJ2-5
CDR3: ASSLDPARQY

V: TRBV19
J: TRBJ2-7
CDR3: ASSISGQGAISTYEQY

V: TRBV5-6
J: TRBJ1-2
CDR3: ASSFGQGSYGYT

V: TRBV5-1
J: TRBJ1-1
CDR3: ASSTGLGTEAF

V: TRBV5-1
J: TRBJ2-7
CDR3: ASSSGPNSEQY

V: TRBV6-1
J: TRBJ2-7
CDR3: ASSELGQGSEQY

V: TRBV7-2
J: TRBJ2-4
CDR3: ASSSGGASNIQY

V: TRBV9
J: TRBJ1-2
CDR3: ASSEAGTGDGYT

V: TRBV7-3
J: TRBJ2-3
CDR3: ASSLAGGTDTQY

V: TRBV5-6
J: TRBJ2-5
CDR3: ASSLLLNGGETQY

V: TRBV10-2
J: TRBJ1-1
CDR3: ASSGYTEAF

V: TRBV29-1
J: TRBJ2-3
CDR3: SVDSSTDTQY

V: TRBV2
J: TRBJ2-7
CDR3: ASSEWPGLYEQY

V: TRBV7-2
J: TRBJ1-6
CDR3: ASSLEGLTGNSPLH

V: TRBV27
J: TRBJ1-4
CDR3: ASRGPGQNEKLF

V: TRBV4-2
J: TRBJ2-7
CDR3: ASSPTSGTYEQY

V: TRBV4-1
J: TRBJ1-5
CDR3: ASSQGLPGQGFQPQH

V: TRBV4-2
J: TRBJ2-7
CDR3: ASSQEYSGEQY

V: TRBV30
J: TRBJ1-3
CDR3: AWNPRTSGNTIY

V: TRBV30
J: TRBJ1-5
CDR3: AWSVNRGVRSNQPQH

V: TRBV6-1
J: TRBJ2-1
CDR3: ASSLQGSSYNEQF

V: TRBV27
J: TRBJ2-5
CDR3: ASSLSGLNQETQY

V: TRBV2
J: TRBJ1-1
CDR3: ASSGHTEAF

V: TRBV5-1
J: TRBJ1-1
CDR3: ASSARSERNTEAF

V: TRBV12-5
J: TRBJ1-5
CDR3: ASGLAQYSNQPQH

V: TRBV12-5
J: TRBJ1-3
CDR3: ASGLETRQGLSGNTIY

V: TRBV7-9
J: TRBJ1-1
CDR3: ASSLYGENTEAF

V: TRBV30
J: TRBJ2-7
CDR3: AWRGGTHFGQY

V: TRBV30
J: TRBJ1-3
CDR3: AWKDRGHLPYNTIY

V: TRBV12-5
J: TRBJ1-2
CDR3: ASGNPDRNYGYT

V: TRBV20-1
J: TRBJ2-2
CDR3: SAPKSGELF

V: TRBV5-1
J: TRBJ2-7
CDR3: ASSLRTGSSYEQY

V: TRBV7-2
J: TRBJ2-1
CDR3: ASRRSGRAYNEQF

V: TRBV2
J: TRBJ2-1
CDR3: ASSAEGSEQF

V: TRBV28
J: TRBJ2-7
CDR3: ASSGLAGSSYEQY

V: TRBV27
J: TRBJ2-2
CDR3: ASSFWLGGELF

V: TRBV10-3
J: TRBJ1-2
CDR3: AISPWDDGGYT

V: TRBV27
J: TRBJ1-5
CDR3: ASSLRQGHDQPQH

V: TRBV28
J: TRBJ2-7
CDR3: ASSSGLAGQY

V: TRBV27
J: TRBJ2-7
CDR3: ASSFGRSSEQY

V: TRBV19
J: TRBJ1-2
CDR3: ASRPTGSVGGYT